Shown below are 7 T cell receptor beta chains from a single sample sequenced in a study of CD8 T cells in Susac syndrome (dated by TCRdb to between 2018 and 2021). Libraries were constructed by the immunoSEQ multiplex PCR assay. RNA was extracted using the RNeasy kit, and roughly 0.5 to 1 ug of the RNA was reverse transcribed with random hexamers. TCRdb reprocessing: public reads trimmed at Q25 with fastp, clones called with MiXCR, in-frame beta chains kept. Entries are consolidated by CDR3 protein sequence, retaining the most common genes and DNA. For this sample there are over 350,000 distinct CDR3 sequences; around 83% appear just once. The ten largest make up about 0.12% of the sample. The source material was CD8+ T cells from PBMCs. The receptors shown here come from a human donor with multiple sclerosis.

The chain has TRBV7-8 and TRBJ2-7; no clear D gene. Trimming cost V 1 base and J 2 bases, with 9 bases left between them. The CDR3 spans 14 residues. Per germline, CDR1 SGHVS and CDR2 FQNEAQ. The CDR3 sequence: CASSLGDLAYEQYF. The CDR3 region has the DNA TGTGCCAGCAGCTTAGGAGACCTTGCCTACGAGCAGTACTTC.

This chain links TRBV27 with TRBJ2-3; the D call may be TRBD1 or TRBD2 (5 bases each). The CDR3 is 12 residues long. Trimming pared 4 bases from V and 5 bases from J, leaving 7 bases between. Germline CDR1 and CDR2: MNHEY and SMNVEV (reference sequence). In nucleotides, the CDR3 is TGTGCCAGCAGTTATGGGGGAGATACGCAGTATTTT. It is translated as CASSYGGDTQYF.

This clonotype was seen only once. The chain uses TRBV29-1 and TRBJ2-5; 7 positions match TRBD1. The ends lost 4 bases at V and 2 bases at J; junction bases unmatched: 7. Germline CDR1 is SQVTM and CDR2 is ANQGSEA. The CDR3 is made up of 14 amino acids. The CDR3 sequence: CSVVLQGDQETQYF. CDR3 nucleotides: TGCAGCGTTGTTCTCCAGGGGGATCAAGAGACCCAGTACTTC.

The V gene is TRBV30, the J gene TRBJ1-1; 7 bases fit TRBD1. CDR3 length equals 17 residues. V was pared by 3 bases and J by 1 base, with 14 bases of the junction left unmatched. CDR1 and CDR2 (germline): GTSNPN, SVGIG (reference sequence). The CDR3 DNA reads as TGTGCCTGGAGGATCGCAACAGGGGAAGTCGGGAACACTGAAGCTTTCTTT. This codes for CAWRIATGEVGNTEAFF.

V is TRBV27 and J is TRBJ2-7, with no clear D. The CDR3 loop spans 14 amino acids. The germline CDR1 and CDR2 sequences are MNHEY and SMNVEV (reference sequence). The V gene lost 5 bases and the J gene lost 3 bases, with 14 bases spanning the gap. CDR3 sequence: CASSPIPGVYEQYF. CDR3 DNA sequence: TGTGCCAGCAGTCCCATTCCAGGCGTCTACGAGCAGTACTTC.

The chain uses TRBV5-1 and TRBJ2-3; 7 bases match TRBD1. Per germline, CDR1 SGHRS and CDR2 YFSETQ. V shed 4 bases, J shed 0 bases, and the junction held 11 bases outside the gene matches. The CDR3 spans 17 residues. The CDR3 loop reads CASSIRGTVSSTDTQYF. Here the CDR3 DNA reads TGCGCCAGCAGCATACGTGGGACAGTCTCTAGCACAGATACGCAGTATTTT.

The chain combines TRBV9 with TRBJ2-5, with no clear D. The CDR3 totals 17 residues. The V and J ends lost 3 bases and 3 bases respectively, with 21 bases between them. CDR1 is SGDLS and CDR2 is YYNGEE in the germline V gene. CDR3 in amino acids: CASSARPRRELKETQYF. The CDR3 DNA follows: TGTGCCAGCAGCGCACGACCTAGACGAGAGCTTAAAGAGACCCAGTACTTC.